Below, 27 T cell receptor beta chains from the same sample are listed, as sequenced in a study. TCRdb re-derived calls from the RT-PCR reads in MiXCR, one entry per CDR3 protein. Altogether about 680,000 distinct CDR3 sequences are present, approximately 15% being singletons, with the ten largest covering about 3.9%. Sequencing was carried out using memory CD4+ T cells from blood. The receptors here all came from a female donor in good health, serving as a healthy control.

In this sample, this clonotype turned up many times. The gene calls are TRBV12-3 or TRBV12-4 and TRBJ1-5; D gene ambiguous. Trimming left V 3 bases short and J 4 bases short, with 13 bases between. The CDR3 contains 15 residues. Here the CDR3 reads CASSLDGLVNQPQHF. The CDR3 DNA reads TGTGCCAGCAGTTTGGACGGATTAGTTAATCAGCCCCAGCATTTT.

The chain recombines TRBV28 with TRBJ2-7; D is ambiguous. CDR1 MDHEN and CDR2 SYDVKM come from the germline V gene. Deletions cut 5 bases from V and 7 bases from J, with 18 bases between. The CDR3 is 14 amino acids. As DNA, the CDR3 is TGTGCCAGCAGTCCCTATGGGATCTCGCAGGAGCAGTACTTC. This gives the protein CASSPYGISQEQYF.

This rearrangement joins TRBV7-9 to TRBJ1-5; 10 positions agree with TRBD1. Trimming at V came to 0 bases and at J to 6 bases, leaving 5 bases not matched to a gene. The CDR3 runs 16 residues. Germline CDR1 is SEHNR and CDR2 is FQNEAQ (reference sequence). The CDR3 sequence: CASSLAGTGVSQPQHF. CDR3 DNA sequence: TGTGCCAGCAGCTTAGCGGGGACAGGGGTTAGTCAGCCCCAGCATTTT.

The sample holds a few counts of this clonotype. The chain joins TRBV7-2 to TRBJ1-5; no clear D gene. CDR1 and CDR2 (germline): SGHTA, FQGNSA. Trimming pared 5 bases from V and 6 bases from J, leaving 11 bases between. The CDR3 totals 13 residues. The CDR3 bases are TGTGCCAGCAGCCGCGAGAATGGTCAGCCCCAGCATTTT. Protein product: CASSRENGQPQHF.

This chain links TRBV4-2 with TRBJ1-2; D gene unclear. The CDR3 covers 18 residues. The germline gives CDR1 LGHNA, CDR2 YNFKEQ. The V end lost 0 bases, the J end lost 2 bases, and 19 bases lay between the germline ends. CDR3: CASSQDQTAGGGNYGYTF. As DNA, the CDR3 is TGTGCCAGCAGCCAAGATCAGACGGCGGGAGGAGGCAACTATGGCTACACCTTC.

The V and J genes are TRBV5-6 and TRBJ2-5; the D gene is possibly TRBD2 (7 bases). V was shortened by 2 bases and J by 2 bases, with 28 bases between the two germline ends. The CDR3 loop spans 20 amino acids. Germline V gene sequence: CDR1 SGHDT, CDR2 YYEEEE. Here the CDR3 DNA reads TGTGCCAGCAGCTTACACATCCCCATGGGGGGGCCCGGCGAGCAAGAGACCCAGTACTTC. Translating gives CASSLHIPMGGPGEQETQYF.

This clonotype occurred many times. In DNA form, the CDR3 reads TGCAGTGCTAGAACACGCCCGTATAATCAGCCCCAGCATTTT. This sequence encodes CSARTRPYNQPQHF. This chain connects TRBV20-1 to TRBJ1-5; D is uncertain. The germline V gene has CDR1 DFQATT and CDR2 SNEGSKA (reference sequence). V was shortened by 2 bases and J by 4 bases, with 12 bases between the two germline ends. This CDR3 is built from 14 residues.

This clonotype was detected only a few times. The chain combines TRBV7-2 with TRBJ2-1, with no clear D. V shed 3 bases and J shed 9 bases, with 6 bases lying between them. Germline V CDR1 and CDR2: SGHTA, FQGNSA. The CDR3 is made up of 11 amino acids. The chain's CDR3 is CASSFKIEQFF. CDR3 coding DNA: TGTGCCAGCAGCTTTAAGATTGAGCAGTTCTTC.

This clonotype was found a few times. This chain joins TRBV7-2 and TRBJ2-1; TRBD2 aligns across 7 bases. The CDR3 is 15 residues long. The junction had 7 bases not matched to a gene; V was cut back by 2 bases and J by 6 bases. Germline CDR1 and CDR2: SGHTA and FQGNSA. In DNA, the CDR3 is TGTGCCAGCAGCTTAATGGCTAGCGGACCCAATGAGCAGTTCTTC. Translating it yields CASSLMASGPNEQFF.

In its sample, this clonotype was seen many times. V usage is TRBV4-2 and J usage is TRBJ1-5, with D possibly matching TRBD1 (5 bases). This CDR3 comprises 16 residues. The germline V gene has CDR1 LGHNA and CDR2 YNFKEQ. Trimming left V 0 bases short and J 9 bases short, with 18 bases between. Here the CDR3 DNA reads TGTGCCAGCAGCCAAGATCTGGGGGAAGGACCGTGGCCCCAGCATTTT. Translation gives CASSQDLGEGPWPQHF.

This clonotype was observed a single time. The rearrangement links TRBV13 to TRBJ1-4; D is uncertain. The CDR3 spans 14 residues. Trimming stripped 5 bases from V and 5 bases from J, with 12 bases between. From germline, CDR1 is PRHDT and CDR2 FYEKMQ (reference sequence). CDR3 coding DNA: TGTGCCAGCAGCCGCCGCCTCCGAAATGAAAAACTGTTTTTT. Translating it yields CASSRRLRNEKLFF.

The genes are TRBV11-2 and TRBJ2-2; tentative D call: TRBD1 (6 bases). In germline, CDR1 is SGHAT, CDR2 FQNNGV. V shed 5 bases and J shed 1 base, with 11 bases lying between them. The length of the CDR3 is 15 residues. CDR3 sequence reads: CASSQDRMNTGELFF. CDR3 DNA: TGTGCCAGCAGCCAAGACAGGATGAACACCGGGGAGCTGTTTTTT. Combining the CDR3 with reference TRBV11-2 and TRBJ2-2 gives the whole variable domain EAGVAQSPRYKIIEKRQSVAFWCNPISGHATLYWYQQILGQGPKLLIQFQNNGVVDDSQLPKDRFSAERLKGVDSTLKIQPAKLEDSAVYLCASSQDRMNTGELFFGEGSRLTVL.

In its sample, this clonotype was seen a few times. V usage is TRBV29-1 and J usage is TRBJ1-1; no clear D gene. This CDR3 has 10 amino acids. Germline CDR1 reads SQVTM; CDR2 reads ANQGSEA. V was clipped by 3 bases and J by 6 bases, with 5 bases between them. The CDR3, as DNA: TGCAGCGTTGAGATCCCTGAAGCTTTCTTT. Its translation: CSVEIPEAFF.

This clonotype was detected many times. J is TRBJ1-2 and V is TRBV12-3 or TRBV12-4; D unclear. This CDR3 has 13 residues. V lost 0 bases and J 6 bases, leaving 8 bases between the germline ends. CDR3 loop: CASSLASGHGYTF. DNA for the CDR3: TGTGCCAGCAGTTTAGCTTCTGGGCATGGCTACACCTTC.

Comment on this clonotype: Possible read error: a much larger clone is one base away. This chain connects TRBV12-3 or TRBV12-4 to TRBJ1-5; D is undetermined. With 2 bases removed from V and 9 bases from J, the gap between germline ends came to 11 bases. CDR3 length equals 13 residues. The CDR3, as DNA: TGTGCCAGCAGTTTACAATTAATTCTGCCCCAGCATTTT. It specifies CASSLQLILPQHF.

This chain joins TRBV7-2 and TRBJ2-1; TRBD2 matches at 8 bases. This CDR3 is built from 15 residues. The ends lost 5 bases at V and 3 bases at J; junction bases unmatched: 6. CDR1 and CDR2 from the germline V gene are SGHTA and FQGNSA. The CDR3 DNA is TGTGCCAGCAGCATAACTAGCGGAAACTACAATGAGCAGTTCTTC. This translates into CASSITSGNYNEQFF.

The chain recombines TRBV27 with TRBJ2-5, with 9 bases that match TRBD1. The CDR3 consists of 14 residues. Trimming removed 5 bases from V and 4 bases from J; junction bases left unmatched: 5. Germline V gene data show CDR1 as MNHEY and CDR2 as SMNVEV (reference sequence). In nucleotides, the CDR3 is TGTGCCAGCAGTAGACAGGGGGGGAGAGAGACCCAGTACTTC. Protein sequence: CASSRQGGRETQYF.

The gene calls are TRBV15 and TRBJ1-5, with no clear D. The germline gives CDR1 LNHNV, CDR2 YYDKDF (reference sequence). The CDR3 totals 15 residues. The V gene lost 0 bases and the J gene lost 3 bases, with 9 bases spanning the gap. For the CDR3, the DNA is TGTGCCACCAGCAGAGAGGTTCGGGACAATCAGCCCCAGCATTTT. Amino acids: CATSREVRDNQPQHF.

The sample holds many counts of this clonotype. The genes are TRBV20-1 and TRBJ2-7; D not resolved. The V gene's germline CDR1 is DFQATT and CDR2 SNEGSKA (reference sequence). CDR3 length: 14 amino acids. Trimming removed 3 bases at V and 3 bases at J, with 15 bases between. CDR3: CSASLPRLVYEQYF. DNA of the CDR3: TGCAGTGCTAGCCTTCCTCGACTCGTCTACGAGCAGTACTTC.

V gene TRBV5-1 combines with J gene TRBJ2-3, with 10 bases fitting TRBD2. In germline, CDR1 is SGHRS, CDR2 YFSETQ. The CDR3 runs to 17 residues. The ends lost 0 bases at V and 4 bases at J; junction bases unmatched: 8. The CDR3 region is CASSLASSGSLADTQYF. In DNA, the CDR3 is TGCGCCAGCAGCTTGGCCTCTAGCGGGAGTCTCGCAGATACGCAGTATTTT.

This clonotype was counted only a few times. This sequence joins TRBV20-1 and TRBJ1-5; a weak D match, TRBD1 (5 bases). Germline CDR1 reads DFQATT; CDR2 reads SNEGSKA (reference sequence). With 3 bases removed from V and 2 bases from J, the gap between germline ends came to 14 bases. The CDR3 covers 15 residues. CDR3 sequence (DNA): TGCAGTGCTAGGAGGGGAGGGAATGGCAATCAGCCCCAGCATTTT. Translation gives CSARRGGNGNQPQHF.

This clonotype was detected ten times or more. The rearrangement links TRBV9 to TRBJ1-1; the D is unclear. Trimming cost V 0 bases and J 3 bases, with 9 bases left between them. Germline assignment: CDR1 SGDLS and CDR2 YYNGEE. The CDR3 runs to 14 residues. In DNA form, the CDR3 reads TGTGCCAGCAGCGTAGGCCTGTGGGACACTGAAGCTTTCTTT. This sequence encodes CASSVGLWDTEAFF.

The CDR3 DNA sequence: TGTGCCAGCAGCCCAAAGCCGGGAAAGGGGGCGAGTAATGAGCAGTTCTTC. The encoded protein is CASSPKPGKGASNEQFF. The rearrangement links TRBV7-6 to TRBJ2-1, with TRBD1 matching 7 bases. The CDR3 runs to 17 residues. J gave up 7 bases and V 5 bases, and 17 bases lay outside the gene matches. Germline V gene data show CDR1 as SGHVS and CDR2 as FNYEAQ.

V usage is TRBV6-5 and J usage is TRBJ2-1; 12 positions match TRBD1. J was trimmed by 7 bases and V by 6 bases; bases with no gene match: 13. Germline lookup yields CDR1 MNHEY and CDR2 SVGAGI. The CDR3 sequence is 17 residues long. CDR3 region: CASSRGQGASLGNEQFF. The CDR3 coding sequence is TGTGCCAGCAGCCGGGGACAGGGGGCTTCCTTGGGGAATGAGCAGTTCTTC.

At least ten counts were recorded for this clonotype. The DNA for the CDR3 is TGTGCCGGGGGGCGGATCGAGCAGTACTTC. It codes for CAGGRIEQYF. The V call is TRBV30, the J call TRBJ2-7, with D perhaps being TRBD1 or TRBD2 (6 bases each). The CDR3 sequence is 10 residues long. Germline assignment: CDR1 GTSNPN and CDR2 SVGIG (reference sequence). V dropped 8 bases and J dropped 6 bases, with 11 bases sitting between them.

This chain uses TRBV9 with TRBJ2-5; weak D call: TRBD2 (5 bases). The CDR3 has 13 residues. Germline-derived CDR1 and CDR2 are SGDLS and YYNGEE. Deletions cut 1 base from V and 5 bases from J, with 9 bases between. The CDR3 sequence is CASSVRSGETQYF. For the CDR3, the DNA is TGTGCCAGCAGCGTACGGTCGGGGGAGACCCAGTACTTC.

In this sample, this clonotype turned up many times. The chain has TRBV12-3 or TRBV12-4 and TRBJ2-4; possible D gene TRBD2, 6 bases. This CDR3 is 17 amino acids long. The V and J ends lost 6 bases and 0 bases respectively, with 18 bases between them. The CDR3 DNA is TGTGCCAGCAGCCTTTGGGGTCGGGGGATAGCCAAAAACATTCAGTACTTC. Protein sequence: CASSLWGRGIAKNIQYF.